These 5 T cell receptor beta chains came from one sample sequenced in a study of monozygotic twins with inflammatory bowel disease. TCRdb re-called the 5' RACE reads; one entry per CDR3 protein, DNA not given. This table holds approximately 400,000 distinct CDR3 sequences. Sequencing was performed on blood. All receptors come from a human donor with ulcerative colitis or Crohn's disease, or a healthy co-twin of an affected twin (not recorded which).

The chain has TRBV12-3 or TRBV12-4 and TRBJ1-2; TCRdb indicates TRBD1, and absent DNA this call remains unverified. The CDR3 has 14 amino acids. The CDR3 protein is CASSPDRGPFGYTF.

This CDR3 is CSAESLGGFTYEQYF. The V and J genes are TRBV20-1 and TRBJ2-7; as DNA is missing, the TRBD1 call by TCRdb cannot be tested. Germline V gene sequence: CDR1 DFQATT, CDR2 SNEGSKA (reference sequence). The CDR3 covers 15 residues.

The J gene is TRBJ2-4, the V gene TRBV5-1; TCRdb's D call, TRBD1, is unchecked because there is no DNA. This CDR3 contains 18 residues. Germline lookup yields CDR1 SGHRS and CDR2 YFSETQ. The CDR3 spells CASSLGGGFGLAKNIQYF.

The V gene is TRBV20-1, the J gene TRBJ1-6. This CDR3 spans 12 amino acids. Germline lookup yields CDR1 DFQATT and CDR2 SNEGSKA (reference sequence). The CDR3 is CSARGQGLTLHF.

The chain couples TRBV6-1 to TRBJ2-2; TCRdb's D call, TRBD1, is unchecked because there is no DNA. CDR1 and CDR2 (germline): MNHNS, SASEGT. The CDR3 loop spans 17 amino acids. CDR3 protein: CASSAPGPSFGTGELFF.